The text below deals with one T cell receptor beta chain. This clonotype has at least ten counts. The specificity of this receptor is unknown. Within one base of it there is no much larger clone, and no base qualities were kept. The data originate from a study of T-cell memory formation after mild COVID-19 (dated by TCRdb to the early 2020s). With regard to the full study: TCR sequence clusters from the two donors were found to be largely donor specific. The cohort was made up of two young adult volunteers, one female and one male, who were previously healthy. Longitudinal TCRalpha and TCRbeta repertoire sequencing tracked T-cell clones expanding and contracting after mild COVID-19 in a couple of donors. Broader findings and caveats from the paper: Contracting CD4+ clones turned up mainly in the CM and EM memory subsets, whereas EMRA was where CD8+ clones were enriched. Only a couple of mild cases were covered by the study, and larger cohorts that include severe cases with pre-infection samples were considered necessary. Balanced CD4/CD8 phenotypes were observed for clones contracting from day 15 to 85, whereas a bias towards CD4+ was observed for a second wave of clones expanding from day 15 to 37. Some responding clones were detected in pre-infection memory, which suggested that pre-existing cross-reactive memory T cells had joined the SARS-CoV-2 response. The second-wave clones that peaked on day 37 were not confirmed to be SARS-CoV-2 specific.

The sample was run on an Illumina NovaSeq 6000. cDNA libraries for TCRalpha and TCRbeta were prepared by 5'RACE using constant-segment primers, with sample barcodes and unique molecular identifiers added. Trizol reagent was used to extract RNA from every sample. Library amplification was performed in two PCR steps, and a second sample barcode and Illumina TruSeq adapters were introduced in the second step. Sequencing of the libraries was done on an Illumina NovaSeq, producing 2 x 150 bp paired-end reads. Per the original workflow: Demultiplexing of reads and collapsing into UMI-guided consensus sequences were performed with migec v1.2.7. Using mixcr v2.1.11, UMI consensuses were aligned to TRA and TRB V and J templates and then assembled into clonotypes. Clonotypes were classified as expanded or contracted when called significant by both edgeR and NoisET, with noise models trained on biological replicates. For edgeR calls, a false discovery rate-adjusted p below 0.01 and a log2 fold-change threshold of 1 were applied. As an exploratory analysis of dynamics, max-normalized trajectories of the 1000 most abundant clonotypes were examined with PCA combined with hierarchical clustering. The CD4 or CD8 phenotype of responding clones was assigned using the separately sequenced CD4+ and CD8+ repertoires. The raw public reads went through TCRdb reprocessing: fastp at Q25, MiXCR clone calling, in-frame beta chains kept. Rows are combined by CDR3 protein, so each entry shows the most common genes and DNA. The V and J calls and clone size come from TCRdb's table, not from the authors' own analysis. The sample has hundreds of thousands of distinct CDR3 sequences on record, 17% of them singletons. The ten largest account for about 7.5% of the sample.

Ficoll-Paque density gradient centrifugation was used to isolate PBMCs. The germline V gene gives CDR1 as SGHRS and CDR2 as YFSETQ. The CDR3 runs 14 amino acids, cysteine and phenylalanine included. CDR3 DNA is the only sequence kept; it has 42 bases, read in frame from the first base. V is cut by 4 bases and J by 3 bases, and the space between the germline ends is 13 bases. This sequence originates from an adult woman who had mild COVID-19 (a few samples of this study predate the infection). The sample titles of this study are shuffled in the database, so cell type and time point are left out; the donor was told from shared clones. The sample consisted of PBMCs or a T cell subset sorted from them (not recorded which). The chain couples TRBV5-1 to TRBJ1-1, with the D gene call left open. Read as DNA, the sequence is TGCGCCAGCAGCACCGCCCCCTGGGACACTGAAGCTTTCTTT. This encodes CASSTAPWDTEAFF.